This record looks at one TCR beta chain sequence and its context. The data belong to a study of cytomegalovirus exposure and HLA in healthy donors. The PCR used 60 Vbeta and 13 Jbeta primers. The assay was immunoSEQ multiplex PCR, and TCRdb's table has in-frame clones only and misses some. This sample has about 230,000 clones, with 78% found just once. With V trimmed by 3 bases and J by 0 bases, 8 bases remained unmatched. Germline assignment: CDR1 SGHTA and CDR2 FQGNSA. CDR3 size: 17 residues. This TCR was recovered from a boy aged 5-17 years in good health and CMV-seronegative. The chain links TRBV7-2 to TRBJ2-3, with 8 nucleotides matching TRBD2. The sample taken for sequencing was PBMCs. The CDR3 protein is CASSFQRGSPSTDTQYF. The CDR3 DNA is TGTGCCAGCAGCTTCCAGCGGGGGTCGCCTAGCACAGATACGCAGTATTTT.